The rows below give T cell receptor beta chains drawn from one sample of a study of blood T cells in healthy people across ages. TCRdb called the 5' RACE reads again in MiXCR, with one record for every CDR3 protein. The table has hundreds of thousands of distinct CDR3 sequences, approximately 31% seen once. Material: blood. These receptors came from a woman older than 75 in good health. Both conserved end residues are part of each CDR3. D genes are given only for firm matches. Size is omitted from some rows. Given values are once, few, many or a class for expanded clones.

CDR3,DNA,D,J,size,V
CASSMSRQGQSPLHF,TGTGCCAGTAGTATGAGCAGACAGGGACAATCACCCCTCCACTTT,TRBD1,TRBJ1-6,NA,TRBV19
CASSQLISGRAHEQYF,TGTGCCAGCAGCCAACTCATTAGCGGGAGGGCCCACGAGCAGTACTTC,TRBD2,TRBJ2-7,NA,TRBV14
CAWSVLLGGTGTQYF,TGTGCCTGGAGTGTACTGTTGGGAGGCACAGGTACGCAGTATTTT,NA,TRBJ2-3,NA,TRBV30
CASSSQRSEQYF,TGTGCCAGCAGCTCCCAAAGAAGCGAGCAGTACTTC,NA,TRBJ2-7,many,TRBV7-2
CASSSDTNTFGTEAFF,TGTGCCAGCAGCTCAGATACCAATACGTTTGGCACTGAAGCTTTCTTT,NA,TRBJ1-1,few,TRBV7-6
CASSIDRGRGYGYTF,TGTGCCAGCAGTATCGACAGGGGGAGGGGCTATGGCTACACCTTC,TRBD1,TRBJ1-2,many,TRBV27
CASRQRTGEGNEQFF,TGTGCCAGCAGACAGAGGACAGGGGAGGGGAATGAGCAGTTCTTC,TRBD1,TRBJ2-1,many,TRBV7-8
CNVAGTPGQPQHF,TGCAACGTGGCCGGGACCCCGGGTCAGCCCCAGCATTTT,NA,TRBJ1-5,NA,TRBV29-1
CSGKQGAIDTQYF,TGCAGCGGGAAACAGGGGGCCATAGATACGCAGTATTTT,TRBD1,TRBJ2-3,many,TRBV29-1
CASSLLEGGSPLHF,TGTGCCAGCAGCCTTCTGGAGGGTGGTTCACCCCTCCACTTT,NA,TRBJ1-6,few,TRBV13
CASSFLGTGVTGELFF,TGTGCCAGCAGTTTTTTAGGGACAGGGGTCACCGGGGAGCTGTTTTTT,TRBD1,TRBJ2-2,few,TRBV12-3/TRBV12-4
CASSPFPDREQYF,TGTGCCAGCAGCCCCTTTCCGGACCGGGAGCAGTACTTC,NA,TRBJ2-7,NA,TRBV7-7
CASSPLEGARGGYTF,TGCGCCAGCAGCCCCCTGGAGGGGGCACGGGGTGGCTACACCTTC,TRBD1,TRBJ1-2,many,TRBV5-1
CASSSAPWGGTEAFF,TGTGCCAGCAGCTCAGCGCCTTGGGGGGGCACTGAAGCTTTCTTT,NA,TRBJ1-1,few,TRBV7-3
CASSVVEGSGYTF,TGTGCCAGCAGCGTAGTGGAAGGGAGTGGCTACACCTTC,NA,TRBJ1-2,few,TRBV9
CSARDLGQGVNVLTF,TGCAGTGCTAGAGATCTCGGTCAGGGAGTCAACGTCCTGACTTTC,NA,TRBJ2-6,NA,TRBV20-1
CSVLSGSSYEQYF,TGCAGTGTATTATCGGGGAGCTCCTACGAGCAGTACTTC,NA,TRBJ2-7,few,TRBV20-1
CASSRTGESEQFF,TGTGCCAGCAGCCGGACTGGCGAATCTGAGCAGTTCTTC,NA,TRBJ2-1,many,TRBV6-5
CASRTGGTLHEQYF,TGTGCCAGCAGGACAGGGGGTACTCTTCACGAGCAGTACTTC,TRBD1,TRBJ2-7,few,TRBV2
CASSTRETRTGEQFF,TGTGCCAGCAGTACGCGGGAGACACGTACGGGTGAGCAGTTCTTC,TRBD2,TRBJ2-1,NA,TRBV25-1
CASSPPIGNEAFF,TGTGCCAGCAGCCCACCAATTGGGAATGAAGCTTTCTTT,NA,TRBJ1-1,NA,TRBV28
CASRTQGPGPNGYTF,TGTGCCAGCAGGACTCAGGGGCCGGGGCCGAATGGCTACACCTTC,NA,TRBJ1-2,NA,TRBV12-3/TRBV12-4
CASSPWTGGTGANVLTF,TGTGCCAGCAGCCCCTGGACAGGGGGCACTGGGGCCAACGTCCTGACTTTC,TRBD1,TRBJ2-6,NA,TRBV6-1
CASSFTGGNYEQFF,TGCGCCAGCAGCTTCACAGGGGGCAATTACGAGCAGTTCTTC,TRBD1,TRBJ2-1,NA,TRBV5-1
CASSLNEWDGYTF,TGTGCCAGCAGCTTAAATGAATGGGATGGCTACACCTTC,NA,TRBJ1-2,many,TRBV7-9
CSVAGTANYEQYF,TGCAGCGTAGCCGGAACGGCGAACTACGAGCAGTACTTC,NA,TRBJ2-7,NA,TRBV29-1
CASILRDRGNEQFF,TGTGCCAGCATTCTCCGGGACAGGGGAAATGAGCAGTTCTTC,TRBD1,TRBJ2-1,many,TRBV2
CASSMDRGNQPQHF,TGTGCCAGCAGCATGGACAGGGGCAATCAGCCCCAGCATTTT,TRBD1,TRBJ1-5,NA,TRBV7-8
CSALPGDRGRYEQYF,TGCAGTGCTCTACCTGGGGACAGGGGGCGGTACGAGCAGTACTTC,TRBD1,TRBJ2-7,few,TRBV20-1
CASGSGQELGEQYF,TGTGCCAGCGGGTCCGGACAGGAGCTGGGCGAGCAGTACTTC,TRBD1,TRBJ2-7,NA,TRBV7-3
CASSSGTATNEKLFF,TGTGCCAGCAGCTCAGGGACAGCGACTAATGAAAAACTGTTTTTT,TRBD1,TRBJ1-4,many,TRBV7-8
CASSSPGSGNIQYF,TGTGCCAGCAGCTCCCCGGGTAGTGGGAACATTCAGTACTTC,NA,TRBJ2-4,many,TRBV5-6
CASSMISGEETQYF,TGTGCCAGCAGCATGATCTCGGGGGAGGAGACCCAGTACTTC,NA,TRBJ2-5,few,TRBV7-6
CSAHSFGTGYGYTF,TGCAGCGCTCACAGCTTCGGGACAGGCTATGGCTACACCTTC,TRBD1,TRBJ1-2,NA,TRBV29-1
CASSFRVGREQYF,TGTGCCAGCAGCTTTAGGGTGGGCAGAGAGCAGTACTTC,NA,TRBJ2-5,NA,TRBV7-2
CARSKRGAGGYTF,TGTGCCAGGAGTAAGAGGGGCGCCGGTGGCTACACCTTC,NA,TRBJ1-2,NA,TRBV19
CASSLGTGDSYEQYF,TGTGCCAGCAGTTTAGGGACAGGCGACTCCTACGAGCAGTACTTC,TRBD1,TRBJ2-7,few,TRBV28
CASRLRDKKPNTGELFF,TGTGCCAGCAGACTACGGGACAAAAAACCGAACACCGGGGAGCTGTTTTTT,NA,TRBJ2-2,few,TRBV25-1
CASKTGVNEQFF,TGTGCCAGCAAGACAGGGGTCAATGAGCAGTTCTTC,TRBD1,TRBJ2-1,many,TRBV2
CASSAGGLDYGYTF,TGTGCCAGCAGTGCAGGGGGCCTCGACTATGGCTACACCTTC,TRBD1,TRBJ1-2,many,TRBV6-5
CASSRDTAIYEQYF,TGTGCCAGCAGCCGGGACACCGCCATCTACGAGCAGTACTTC,NA,TRBJ2-7,NA,TRBV6-1
CASRPRTGRDGYTF,TGTGCCAGCAGACCGAGGACAGGGAGGGACGGCTACACCTTC,TRBD1,TRBJ1-2,NA,TRBV5-6
CSARESRNEQYF,TGCAGTGCTAGAGAGTCGCGTAACGAGCAGTACTTC,NA,TRBJ2-7,NA,TRBV20-1
CASSYSGTSGGGEQFF,TGTGCCAGCAGTTACTCAGGGACTAGCGGGGGGGGGGAGCAGTTCTTC,TRBD2,TRBJ2-1,many,TRBV6-5
CSAREQGRTYEQYF,TGCAGTGCTAGAGAACAGGGTCGTACCTACGAGCAGTACTTC,NA,TRBJ2-7,few,TRBV20-1
CASSQDSSRASSYEQYF,TGCGCCAGCAGCCAAGATTCGTCCAGGGCATCCTCCTACGAGCAGTACTTC,NA,TRBJ2-7,many,TRBV4-3
CSASQKTGVETQYF,TGCAGTGCTAGTCAGAAGACAGGGGTAGAGACCCAGTACTTC,TRBD1,TRBJ2-5,NA,TRBV20-1
CASSPRTSGGNHEQFF,TGTGCCAGCAGCCCCCGGACTAGCGGGGGGAATCATGAGCAGTTCTTC,TRBD2,TRBJ2-1,many,TRBV7-2
CASSLVGAGGYEQFF,TGCGCCAGCAGCTTGGTTGGGGCAGGGGGGTATGAGCAGTTCTTC,NA,TRBJ2-1,many,TRBV5-1
CASSLLRTYGYTF,TGTGCCAGCAGCTTATTACGGACCTATGGCTACACCTTC,NA,TRBJ1-2,NA,TRBV7-8
CSARPLTNTEAFF,TGCAGTGCTAGACCCCTGACGAACACTGAAGCTTTCTTT,NA,TRBJ1-1,NA,TRBV20-1
CASRTGSVYEQYF,TGTGCCAGCAGGACAGGTTCGGTGTACGAGCAGTACTTC,NA,TRBJ2-7,many,TRBV2
CASSPRGDRGTEAFF,TGTGCCAGCAGCCCCAGGGGGGACAGGGGCACTGAAGCTTTCTTT,TRBD1,TRBJ1-1,few,TRBV7-9